The present T cell receptor (beta chain) was sequenced within a study of T cell responses to AZD1222 COVID-19 vaccine. TCRdb's table, derived via immunoSEQ multiplex PCR, lists solely in-frame clones and lacks some. This table has roughly 120,000 clones, 88% appearing once. Study-level findings and limits: Only a handful of individuals given AZD1222 were seropositive at baseline.

With V trimmed by 1 base and J by 2 bases, 5 bases remained unmatched. This CDR3 is built from 16 residues. Per the germline V gene, CDR1 is SGHVS and CDR2 is FQNEAQ. Of note for this clone: What it binds is unknown.

The source is an adult in good health. Source: peripheral blood, taken on day 0 of AZD1222 vaccination. The chain couples TRBV7-8 to TRBJ1-2; TRBD1 matches 9 bases. CDR3 sequence reads: CASSLGPDRGNYGYTF. CDR3 DNA sequence: TGTGCCAGCAGCTTAGGTCCGGACAGGGGCAACTATGGCTACACCTTC.